The next 15 T cell receptor beta chains were all read from a single sample in a study of CD8+CD57+ T cells in acquired aplastic anemia. Investigators profiled TCR beta VDJ and CDR3 from genomic DNA template. TCRdb ran MiXCR on the reads and lists one entry per CDR3 protein. There are about 160,000 distinct CDR3 sequences in the sample; around 50% occur only once, and approximately 3% lies in the top ten. Patients chosen for sequencing had CD8+CD57+ cells that had expanded, as shown by flow cytometry. The sample taken for sequencing was sorted CD4+, CD8+, or CD8+CD57+ T cells (not recorded which) from PBMCs. The receptors come from a human donor with aplastic anemia.

J is TRBJ1-2 and V is TRBV7-6; D gene ambiguous. V lost 1 base, J lost 8 bases, and 17 bases lay in between. CDR3 length: 15 residues. Germline V CDR1 and CDR2: SGHVS, FNYEAQ. The CDR3 protein is CASSLVAAGRAGYTF. The CDR3 coding sequence is TGTGCCAGCAGCTTAGTCGCGGCCGGGAGAGCAGGCTACACCTTC.

The J gene is TRBJ2-7, the V gene TRBV10-2; the match to TRBD1 covers 9 bases. Germline V gives CDR1 WSHSY, CDR2 SAAADI. This CDR3 contains 16 residues. With 2 bases clipped from V and 0 bases from J, the junction kept 5 bases outside the gene matches. CDR3 DNA sequence: TGCGCCAGCAGTGAGACCGGACAGGGGAGCTCCTACGAGCAGTACTTC. Its protein is CASSETGQGSSYEQYF.

J is TRBJ1-1 and V is TRBV9; possible D gene TRBD1, 6 bases. V was pared by 3 bases and J by 1 base, with 13 bases between. The CDR3 loop spans 15 amino acids. The V gene's germline CDR1 is SGDLS and CDR2 YYNGEE. The CDR3 coding sequence is TGTGCCAGCAGCGCCGACGGGGGGCAGAACACTGAAGCTTTCTTT. Its protein product is CASSADGGQNTEAFF.

About this clonotype itself: An end of the junction does not agree with germline; a read error may underlie this. V usage is TRBV15 and J usage is TRBJ1-5; D is possibly TRBD1 (6 bases). Germline V gene lookup returns CDR1 LNHNV and CDR2 YYDKDF (reference sequence). CDR3 size: 15 residues. CDR3 region: CAASRDLTGSQPQHF. The CDR3 DNA sequence: TGTGCCGCCAGCAGAGACCTTACAGGGAGCCAGCCCCAGCATTTT.

The gene calls are TRBV7-2 and TRBJ1-6; D call uncertain. Germline values: CDR1 SGHTA, CDR2 FQGNSA. The CDR3 length is 14 residues. V lost 5 bases and J 6 bases, leaving 11 bases between the germline ends. This CDR3 reads CASSPPDPNSPLHF. The CDR3 DNA reads as TGTGCCAGCAGCCCCCCGGATCCTAATTCACCCCTCCACTTT.

V and J are TRBV6-5 and TRBJ1-1, with D hard to call. The V end lost 4 bases, the J end lost 5 bases, and 14 bases lay between the germline ends. This CDR3 has 14 residues. In germline, CDR1 is MNHEY, CDR2 SVGAGI. The CDR3 DNA follows: TGTGCCAGCAGTTCCTCTTGGGGTCTGACTGAAGCTTTCTTT. Its protein is CASSSSWGLTEAFF.

Many counts were recorded for this clonotype. The V gene is TRBV12-3 or TRBV12-4, the J gene TRBJ1-1, with D perhaps matching TRBD1 (6 bases). This CDR3 region has 14 residues. V dropped 5 bases and J dropped 4 bases, with 14 bases sitting between them. DNA for the CDR3: TGTGCCAGCAGTCAGACCGGACAGACCACTGAAGCTTTCTTT. Protein sequence: CASSQTGQTTEAFF.

The genes are TRBV6-1 and TRBJ1-2; 9 nucleotides align to TRBD1. J was trimmed by 8 bases and V by 4 bases; bases with no gene match: 2. The CDR3 loop spans 12 amino acids. In germline, CDR1 is MNHNS, CDR2 SASEGT. The CDR3 sequence is CASSGTGAGYTF. The CDR3 DNA is TGTGCCAGCAGTGGGACAGGGGCCGGCTACACCTTC.

The genes are TRBV20-1 and TRBJ2-7; 7 nucleotides match TRBD1. The DNA end lines up better with TRBJ2-5; the J call may be wrong. CDR1 and CDR2 (germline): DFQATT, SNEGSKA (reference sequence). The CDR3 covers 15 residues. CDR3 protein: CSAFGGQSYQETQYF. CDR3 DNA sequence: TGCAGTGCTTTTGGGGGACAGTCTTACCAAGAGACCCAGTACTTC.

To note about this clonotype: A much more abundant neighbour one base away suggests this may be a read error. The CDR3 does not close with the conserved phenylalanine or tryptophan, likely indicating a read error. This chain links TRBV30 with TRBJ2-7; D might be TRBD2 (5 bases). V was shortened by 0 bases and J by 3 bases, with 6 bases between the two germline ends. CDR3 length: 12 residues. Germline values: CDR1 GTSNPN, CDR2 SVGIG (reference sequence). The CDR3 here is CAWSVRDYEQYL. For the CDR3, the DNA is TGTGCCTGGAGTGTTCGGGACTACGAGCAGTACCTC.

The J gene is TRBJ1-6, the V gene TRBV6-7; 10 nucleotides line up with TRBD1. TRBV6-7 is flagged as an ORF with uncertain function. The V gene end was trimmed by 0 bases and the J gene end by 7 bases; junction bases not matched to a gene: 3. This CDR3 contains 16 residues. The CDR3 region has the DNA TGTGCCAGCAGTTACTCGGGGGACAGGGGCAATTCACCCCTCCACTTT. Protein: CASSYSGDRGNSPLHF.

Only one count was recorded for this clonotype. A read error may produce the germline difference seen at one junction end. The chain couples TRBV6-1 to TRBJ1-3, with unresolved D. The CDR3 contains 17 residues. The V gene's germline CDR1 is MNHNS and CDR2 SASEGT. CDR3 loop: CASTDPGGSLSGNTMYF. The CDR3 DNA reads TGTGCCAGCACCGATCCCGGAGGAAGCCTCTCTGGAAACACCATGTATTTT.

Ten or more counts support this clonotype. The genes are TRBV9 and TRBJ1-2; 10 bases agree with TRBD1. The CDR3 length is 14 residues. CDR1 is SGDLS and CDR2 is YYNGEE in the germline V gene. J was trimmed by 5 bases and V by 7 bases; bases with no gene match: 8. CDR3 region: CASFRDRGGYGYTF. In DNA, the CDR3 is TGTGCCAGCTTCAGGGACAGGGGAGGGTATGGCTACACCTTC. Full variable domain (missing parts from reference TRBV9 and TRBJ1-2): DSGVTQTPKHLITATGQRVTLRCSPRSGDLSVYWYQQSLDQGLQFLIQYYNGEERAKGNILERFSAQQFPDLHSELNLSSLELGDSALYFCASFRDRGGYGYTFGSGTRLTVV.

The CDR3 loop is CSADRGSNLYGYTF. Here the CDR3 DNA reads TGCAGCGCCGACAGGGGGTCAAACCTCTATGGCTACACCTTC. J is TRBJ1-2 and V is TRBV29-1; 9 bases are shared with TRBD1. The CDR3 is made up of 14 amino acids. Germline assignment: CDR1 SQVTM and CDR2 ANQGSEA. V lost 7 bases and J lost 4; bases outside the gene matches: 10.

Concerning this clonotype: The germline gene is not matched at one end of the junction; a read error may be the cause. The chain carries TRBV10-3 and TRBJ2-7; D might be TRBD2 (6 bases). The CDR3 runs to 13 residues. The V gene's germline CDR1 is ENHRY and CDR2 SYGVKD. Here the CDR3 reads CASSYRDSHEQYF. The CDR3 region has the DNA TGTGCCAGCAGTTACCGGGACTCCCACGAGCAGTACTTT.